One sample yielded the 19 T cell receptor beta chains listed below, sequenced in a study of T cell clonality in common variable immunodeficiency (dated by TCRdb to about 2015). General findings and caveats noted by the study authors: Fewer deletions and N-nucleotide insertions were reportedly observed in CVID TCRbeta sequences, and highly modified clones with 13 or more V deletions were reportedly absent from CVID TCRbeta sequences.

No antigen has been identified for these receptors. The library came from the immunoSEQ multiplex PCR assay. TCRdb obtained this table from immuneACCESS and retained in-frame rearrangements with V and J assigned. These tables miss some clones; where compared with another copy, unresolved V genes account for less than half of the shortfall, and the remainder is unexplained. In this sample, tens of thousands of clones appear, none counted once only. Clones ranked in the top ten supply around 3.3% of the sample. The sample was peripheral blood mononuclear cells. All receptors derive from a human donor with common variable immunodeficiency.

Many counts were recorded for this clone. Sequencing ends 3 residues short of the CDR3 end; the germline J gene provides the rest. V gene TRBV19 combines with J gene TRBJ2-7; 7 bases map to TRBD1. Germline lookup yields CDR1 LNHDA and CDR2 SQIVND (reference sequence). V gave up 7 bases and J gave up 4 bases; unmatched junction bases: 4. The CDR3 runs 12 residues. CDR3 residues: CASTDRPYEQYF. The covered CDR3 bases are TGTGCCAGTACGGACAGGCCGTACGAG. The full variable domain, rest sourced from reference TRBV19 and TRBJ2-7, is DGGITQSPKYLFRKEGQNVTLSCEQNLNHDAMYWYRQDPGQGLRLIYYSQIVNDFQKGDIAEGYSVSREKKESFPLTVTSAQKNPTAFYLCASTDRPYEQYFGPGTRLTVT.

This clone showed up many times. The CDR3 sequence is CATSRGGYGDEQYF. The CDR3 DNA, read in part, is TGTGCCACCAGCAGGGGGGGGTACGGGGACGAG. The chain links TRBV15 to TRBJ2-7; 7 bases are a match to TRBD2. With the read ending 3 residues before the CDR3 end, the germline J gene is used to fill in that end. The V segment lost 3 bases and the J segment 5 bases; nucleotides outside the gene matches: 7. The CDR3 extends over 14 amino acids. CDR1 and CDR2 from the germline V gene are LNHNV and YYDKDF (reference sequence).

The table lists this clone with a few counts. The read terminates 3 residues ahead of where the CDR3 ends, so the germline J gene completes it. This chain joins TRBV18 and TRBJ1-5; D not resolved. Germline CDR1 reads KGHSH; CDR2 reads LQKENI. CDR3 size: 15 residues. V was cut by 6 bases and J by 0 bases, with 12 bases left in between. The covered CDR3 bases are TGTGCCAGCTCGGCGGGGATTAATAGCAATCAGCCC. This translates into CASSAGINSNQP. The whole CDR3 region reads CASSAGINSNQPQHF.

About this clone: The CDR3 is cut off 3 residues early in the read; its end comes from the germline J gene. The genes are TRBV7-6 and TRBJ1-2, with a possible D match to TRBD1 (5 bases). CDR1 is SGHVS, CDR2 FNYEAQ, per germline. CDR3 length: 15 residues. V lost 5 bases and J lost 5, with 18 bases in between. Incomplete CDR3 DNA: TGTGCCAGCAGCCCGGACAAGACTTCTCGGTATGGC. It codes for CASSPDKTSRYG. The entire CDR3 is CASSPDKTSRYGYTF.

This clone was detected a few times. Read coverage stops 3 residues before the CDR3 terminus; the germline J gene supplies the remainder. This sequence joins TRBV19 and TRBJ2-7; 9 nucleotides align to TRBD1. V was clipped by 3 bases and J by 2 bases; unmatched bases: 5. CDR3 length: 15 residues. Germline CDR1 LNHDA, CDR2 SQIVND (reference sequence). The CDR3 is CASSMATGGAYEQYF. The covered CDR3 bases are TGTGCCAGTAGTATGGCGACAGGGGGGGCCTACGAG.

This clone was picked up a small number of times. The missing CDR3 end, 3 residues past where the read stops, is filled in from the germline J gene. This sequence joins TRBV7-2 and TRBJ1-2; tentative D call: TRBD1 (5 bases). This CDR3 region has 13 residues. The V gene's germline CDR1 is SGHTA and CDR2 FQGNSA. The V and J ends lost 5 bases and 7 bases respectively, with 14 bases between them. CDR3 amino acids: CASSRSRDSGYTF. CDR3 DNA, as far as it was read: TGTGCCAGCAGCCGAAGTAGGGACTCTGGC.

Details on this clone: The CDR3 is cut off 3 residues early in the read; its end comes from the germline J gene. The V and J genes are TRBV19 and TRBJ2-3; 7 nucleotides line up with TRBD2. This CDR3 has 16 residues. Germline V CDR1 and CDR2: LNHDA, SQIVND (reference sequence). The V gene end was trimmed by 5 bases and the J gene end by 3 bases; junction bases not matched to a gene: 11. The part of the CDR3 DNA that was read is TGTGCCAGTAGTCTCCCCCTCCCGGGGGGAACAGATACG. Residues: CASSLPLPGGTDT. The CDR3 in full is CASSLPLPGGTDTQYF. Looking up the rest from reference TRBV19 and TRBJ2-3 gives the full variable domain: DGGITQSPKYLFRKEGQNVTLSCEQNLNHDAMYWYRQDPGQGLRLIYYSQIVNDFQKGDIAEGYSVSREKKESFPLTVTSAQKNPTAFYLCASSLPLPGGTDTQYFGPGTRLTVL.

The table lists this clone with many counts. The sequenced CDR3 bases are TGTGCCAGCAGCCGTGGGGGGAGAGCTTCACCC. Protein product: CASSRGGRASP. The whole CDR3 is CASSRGGRASPLHF. The rearrangement links TRBV7-2 to TRBJ1-6, with D maybe TRBD1 (5 bases). The CDR3 end is not reached by the read, which stops 3 residues before it; the germline J gene fills it in. The V gene's germline CDR1 is SGHTA and CDR2 FQGNSA. CDR3 length equals 14 residues. V was pared by 5 bases and J by 9 bases, with 14 bases between. The complete variable domain, with remaining parts taken from reference TRBV7-2 and TRBJ1-6, reads GAGVSQSPSNKVTEKGKDVELRCDPISGHTALYWYRQSLGQGLEFLIYFQGNSAPDKSGLPSDRFSAERTGGSVSTLTIQRTQQEDSAVYLCASSRGGRASPLHFGNGTRLTVT.

About this clone: The DNA ends 3 residues before the CDR3 does, and the rest of the CDR3 is filled in from the germline J gene. The rearrangement joins TRBV7-8 to TRBJ2-3; 14 nucleotides align to TRBD2. CDR3 length: 15 residues. CDR1 is SGHVS, CDR2 FQNEAQ, per germline. V shed 5 bases, J shed 5 bases, and the junction held 3 bases outside the gene matches. The CDR3 sequence: CASSMGLAGVDTQYF. The part of the CDR3 DNA that was read is TGTGCCAGCAGCATGGGACTAGCGGGGGTAGATACG.

This clone was detected ten times or more. Incomplete CDR3 DNA: TGTGCCAGCAGCGTTGACAGGGGGCTCTTCTATGGC. The encoded protein is CASSVDRGLFYG. The CDR3, in full, reads CASSVDRGLFYGYTF. The J gene is TRBJ1-2, the V gene TRBV7-9; 10 positions match TRBD1. Read sequence stops 3 residues before the CDR3 end, and the germline J gene provides the missing end. The CDR3 has 15 residues. The germline gives CDR1 SEHNR, CDR2 FQNEAQ (reference sequence). V trimming: 5 bases; J trimming: 4 bases; junction bases outside the gene matches: 7.

This clone was seen more than once but under ten times. Read coverage stops 3 residues before the CDR3 terminus; the germline J gene supplies the remainder. The rearrangement uses TRBV19 and TRBJ2-3, with TRBD2 matching over 10 bases. The V segment lost 5 bases and the J segment 5 bases; nucleotides outside the gene matches: 10. This CDR3 has 16 residues. Looked up from germline, CDR1 is LNHDA and CDR2 is SQIVND (reference sequence). The CDR3 spells CASSPRGSGGQDTQYF. The sequenced part of the CDR3 DNA is TGTGCCAGTAGTCCGCGGGGTAGCGGGGGGCAAGATACG. Full variable domain (rest looked up from reference TRBV19 and TRBJ2-3): DGGITQSPKYLFRKEGQNVTLSCEQNLNHDAMYWYRQDPGQGLRLIYYSQIVNDFQKGDIAEGYSVSREKKESFPLTVTSAQKNPTAFYLCASSPRGSGGQDTQYFGPGTRLTVL.

This clone was seen a handful of times. Coverage ceases 3 residues before the CDR3 finishes, and the germline J gene fills in the end. V usage is TRBV6-2 or TRBV6-3 and J usage is TRBJ1-1, with D perhaps TRBD1 (6 bases). The CDR3 has 15 amino acids. Germline V gene lookup returns CDR1 MNHEY and CDR2 SVGEGT. V was shortened by 0 bases and J by 2 bases, with 10 bases between the two germline ends. The DNA read from the CDR3 is TGTGCCAGCAGTTACTCGATCAGGGGCAACACTGAA. It is translated as CASSYSIRGNTE. The entire CDR3 is CASSYSIRGNTEAFF.

This clone was seen many times. The sequence runs out 3 residues before the end of the CDR3; the remainder is reconstructed from the germline J gene. The rearrangement joins TRBV5-6 to TRBJ1-6, with a possible D match to TRBD1 (5 bases). The V gene's germline CDR1 is SGHDT and CDR2 YYEEEE. This CDR3 comprises 14 residues. Trimming removed 4 bases from V and 10 bases from J, with 15 bases in between. The CDR3 loop is CASSPGGPFSPLHF. The covered CDR3 bases are TGTGCCAGCAGCCCCGGGGGTCCATTCTCACCC.

With regard to this clone: The read finishes 3 residues shy of the CDR3 end, and the germline J gene is used to complete it. The gene calls are TRBV19 and TRBJ2-3; a possible D gene is TRBD1 (5 bases). CDR3 length: 14 amino acids. Per the germline V gene, CDR1 is LNHDA and CDR2 is SQIVND (reference sequence). Trimming took 5 bases from V and 0 from J, leaving 9 bases between them. The CDR3 loop is CASSQGTSTDTQYF. The DNA read from the CDR3 is TGTGCCAGTAGTCAGGGCACTAGCACAGATACG.

This clone has a count of ten or more. The read gets to within 3 residues of the CDR3 end, and the germline J gene fills in the rest. This sequence joins TRBV29-1 and TRBJ2-7; 11 bases fit TRBD1. Looked up from germline, CDR1 is SQVTM and CDR2 is ANQGSEA. V lost 6 bases, J lost 3 bases, and 10 bases stayed unmatched. The CDR3 length is 15 residues. Incomplete CDR3 DNA: TGCAGCGTCCTAACCGGGACAGGGGGGCACTACGAG. This encodes CSVLTGTGGHYE. In full, the CDR3 is CSVLTGTGGHYEQYF.

This clone was picked up a small number of times. The read stops 3 residues short of the end of the CDR3; the missing end is completed from the germline J gene. Other DNA sequences within the sample encode an identical CDR3. The chain joins TRBV18 to TRBJ1-2; 7 bases fit TRBD1. Trimming removed 3 bases from V and 3 bases from J; junction bases left unmatched: 1. Germline-derived CDR1 and CDR2 are KGHSH and LQKENI. The CDR3 covers 13 residues. The CDR3 loop reads CASSPGTDYGYTF. Incomplete CDR3 DNA: TGTGCCAGCTCACCCGGGACAGACTATGGC.

There are a few counts of this clone. The observed sequence ends 3 residues before the CDR3 terminus, with the missing tail filled in from the germline J gene. The rearrangement joins TRBV18 to TRBJ1-1, with a tentative D call TRBD1 (6 bases). V was shortened by 0 bases and J by 4 bases, with 6 bases between the two germline ends. The CDR3 loop spans 13 amino acids. Germline V gene data show CDR1 as KGHSH and CDR2 as LQKENI. The CDR3 DNA, read in part, is TGTGCCAGCTCACCACCAGGGGGCACTGAA. It translates to CASSPPGGTE. The full CDR3 protein is CASSPPGGTEAFF.

This clone appeared a few times. The CDR3 end lies 3 residues beyond the end of the read and is filled in from the germline J gene. The chain couples TRBV7-2 to TRBJ1-5, with 10 nucleotides matching TRBD1. This CDR3 region has 15 residues. V lost 4 bases to trimming and J lost 2 bases; unmatched junction nucleotides: 2. Germline-derived CDR1 and CDR2 are SGHTA and FQGNSA. Partial CDR3 DNA: TGTGCCAGCAGCTGGGGGACAGGGGGCAATCAGCCC. Its protein product is CASSWGTGGNQP. In full, the CDR3 reads CASSWGTGGNQPQHF. The variable domain in full, completed from reference TRBV7-2 and TRBJ1-5, reads GAGVSQSPSNKVTEKGKDVELRCDPISGHTALYWYRQSLGQGLEFLIYFQGNSAPDKSGLPSDRFSAERTGGSVSTLTIQRTQQEDSAVYLCASSWGTGGNQPQHFGDGTRLSIL.

This clone was seen only a few times. The read ends 3 residues before the CDR3 terminus; that terminus is restored from the germline J gene. The chain employs TRBV7-9 and TRBJ1-4, with 7 bases identical to TRBD1. CDR1 is SEHNR, CDR2 FQNEAQ, per germline (reference sequence). Trimming cost V 5 bases and J 6 bases; bases outside gene matches: 6. The CDR3 consists of 14 residues. The CDR3 is CASSPLTGDEKLFF. The part of the CDR3 DNA that was read is TGTGCCAGCAGCCCTCTTACAGGGGATGAAAAA.